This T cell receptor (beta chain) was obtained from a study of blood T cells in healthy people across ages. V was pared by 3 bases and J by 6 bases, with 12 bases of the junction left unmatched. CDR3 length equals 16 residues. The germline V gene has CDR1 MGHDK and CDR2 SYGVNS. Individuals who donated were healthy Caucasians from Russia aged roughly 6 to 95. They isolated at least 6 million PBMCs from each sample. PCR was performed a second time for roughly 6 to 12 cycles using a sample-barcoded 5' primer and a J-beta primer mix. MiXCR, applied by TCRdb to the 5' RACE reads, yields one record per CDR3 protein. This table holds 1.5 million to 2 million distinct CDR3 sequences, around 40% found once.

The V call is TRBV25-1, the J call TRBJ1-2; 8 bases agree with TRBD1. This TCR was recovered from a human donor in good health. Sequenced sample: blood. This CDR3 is CASSDSTGVLLNGYTF. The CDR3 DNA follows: TGTGCCAGCAGTGATTCGACAGGGGTTCTTCTTAATGGCTACACCTTC.